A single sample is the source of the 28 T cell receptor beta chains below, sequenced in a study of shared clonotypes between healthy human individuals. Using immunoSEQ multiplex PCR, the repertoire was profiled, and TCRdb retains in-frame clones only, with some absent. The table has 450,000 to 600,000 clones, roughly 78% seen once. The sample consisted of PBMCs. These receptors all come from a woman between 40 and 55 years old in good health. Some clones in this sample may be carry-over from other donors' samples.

The CDR3 DNA reads TGTGCCAGCAGCTTGGCGACAGGGCGAACTGAAGCTTTCTTT. Residues: CASSLATGRTEAFF. The chain joins TRBV5-6 to TRBJ1-1; 7 nucleotides agree with TRBD1. Germline trimming cut 0 bases from V and 5 bases from J; bases unmatched to any gene: 4. Germline V gives CDR1 SGHDT, CDR2 YYEEEE. The CDR3 runs 14 residues.

The CDR3 reads CASSLAGDRGSEAFF. In DNA, the CDR3 is TGCGCCAGCAGCTTGGCGGGCGACAGGGGATCTGAAGCTTTCTTT. The chain has TRBV5-1 and TRBJ1-1; 8 bases are a match to TRBD1. The CDR3 contains 15 residues. Germline V gene lookup returns CDR1 SGHRS and CDR2 YFSETQ. After removal of 0 bases from V and 6 bases from J, the junction contained 7 bases not matched to a gene.

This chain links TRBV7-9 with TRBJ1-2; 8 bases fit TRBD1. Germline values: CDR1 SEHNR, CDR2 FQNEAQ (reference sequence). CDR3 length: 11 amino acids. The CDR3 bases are TGTGCGGAGGACAGGGTAGATGGCTACACCTTC. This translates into CAEDRVDGYTF.

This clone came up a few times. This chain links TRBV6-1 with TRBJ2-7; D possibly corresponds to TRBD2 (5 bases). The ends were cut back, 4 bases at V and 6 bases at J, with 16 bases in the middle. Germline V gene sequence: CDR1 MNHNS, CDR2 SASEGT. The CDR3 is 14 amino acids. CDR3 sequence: CASSVKGSVSEQYF. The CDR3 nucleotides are TGTGCCAGCAGTGTGAAGGGTAGCGTTTCCGAGCAGTACTTC.

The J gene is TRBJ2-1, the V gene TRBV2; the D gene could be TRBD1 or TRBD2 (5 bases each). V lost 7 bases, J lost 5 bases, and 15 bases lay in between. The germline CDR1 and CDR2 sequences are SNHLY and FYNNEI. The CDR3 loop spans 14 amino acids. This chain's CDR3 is CASIGPGPNNEQFF. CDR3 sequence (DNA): TGTGCCAGCATCGGACCGGGACCCAACAATGAGCAGTTCTTC. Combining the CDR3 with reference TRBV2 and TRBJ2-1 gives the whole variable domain EPEVTQTPSHQVTQMGQEVILRCVPISNHLYFYWYRQILGQKVEFLVSFYNNEISEKSEIFDDQFSVERPDGSNFTLKIRSTKLEDSAMYFCASIGPGPNNEQFFGPGTRLTVL.

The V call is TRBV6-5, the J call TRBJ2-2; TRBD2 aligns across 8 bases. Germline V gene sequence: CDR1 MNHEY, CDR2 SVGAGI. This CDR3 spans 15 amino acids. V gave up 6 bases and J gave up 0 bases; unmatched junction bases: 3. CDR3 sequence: CASRAAGANTGELFF. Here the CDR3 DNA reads TGTGCCAGCAGAGCAGCGGGAGCGAACACCGGGGAGCTGTTTTTT.

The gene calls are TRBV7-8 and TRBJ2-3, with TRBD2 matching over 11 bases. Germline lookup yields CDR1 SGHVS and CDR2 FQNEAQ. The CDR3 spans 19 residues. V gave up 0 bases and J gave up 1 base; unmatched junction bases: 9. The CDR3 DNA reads TGTGCCAGCAGCTTAGCGGGAGTAGCGGGAGGGCGACGCACAGATACGCAGTATTTT. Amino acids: CASSLAGVAGGRRTDTQYF.

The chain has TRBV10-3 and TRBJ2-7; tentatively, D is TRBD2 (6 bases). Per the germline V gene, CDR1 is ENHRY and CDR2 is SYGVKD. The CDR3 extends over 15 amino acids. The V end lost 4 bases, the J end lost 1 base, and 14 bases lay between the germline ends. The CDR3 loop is CAISVGNSGSYEQYF. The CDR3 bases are TGTGCCATCAGTGTGGGGAATAGCGGATCCTACGAGCAGTACTTC.

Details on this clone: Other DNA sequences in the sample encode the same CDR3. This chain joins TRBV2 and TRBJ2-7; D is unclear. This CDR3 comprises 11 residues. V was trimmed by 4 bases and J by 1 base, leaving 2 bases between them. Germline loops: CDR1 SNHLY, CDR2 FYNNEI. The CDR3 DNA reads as TGTGCCAGCAGTGCTTCCTACGAGCAGTACTTC. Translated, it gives CASSASYEQYF.

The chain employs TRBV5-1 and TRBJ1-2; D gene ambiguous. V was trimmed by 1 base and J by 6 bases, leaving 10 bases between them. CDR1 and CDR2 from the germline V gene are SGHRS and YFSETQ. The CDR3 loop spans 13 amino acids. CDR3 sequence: CASSLSGLDGYTF. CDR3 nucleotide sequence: TGCGCCAGCAGCTTGAGTGGGTTGGATGGCTACACCTTC.

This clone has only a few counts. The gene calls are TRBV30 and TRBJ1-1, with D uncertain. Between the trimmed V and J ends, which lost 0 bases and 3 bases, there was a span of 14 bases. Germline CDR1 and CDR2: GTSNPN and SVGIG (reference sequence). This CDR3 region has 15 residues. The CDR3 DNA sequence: TGTGCCTGGAGTGTCGGCGGAACAGTCTACACTGAAGCTTTCTTT. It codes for CAWSVGGTVYTEAFF.

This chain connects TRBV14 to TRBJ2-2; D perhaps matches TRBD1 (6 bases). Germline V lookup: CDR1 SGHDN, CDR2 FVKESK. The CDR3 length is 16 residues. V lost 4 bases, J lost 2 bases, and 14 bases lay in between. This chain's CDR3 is CASSPERTANTGELFF. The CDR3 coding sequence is TGTGCCAGCAGCCCCGAGCGGACAGCCAACACCGGGGAGCTGTTTTTT.

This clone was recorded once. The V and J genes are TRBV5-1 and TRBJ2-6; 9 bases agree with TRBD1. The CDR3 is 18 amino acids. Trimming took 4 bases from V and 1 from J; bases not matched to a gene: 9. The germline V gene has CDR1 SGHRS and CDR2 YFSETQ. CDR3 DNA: TGCGCCAGCAGCACCTCCGGGACAGGGCTATCTGGGGCCAACGTCCTGACTTTC. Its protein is CASSTSGTGLSGANVLTF.

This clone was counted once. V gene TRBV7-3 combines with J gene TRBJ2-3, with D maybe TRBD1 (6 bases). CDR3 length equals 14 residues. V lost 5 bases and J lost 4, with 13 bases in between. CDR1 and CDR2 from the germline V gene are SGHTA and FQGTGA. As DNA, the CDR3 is TGTGCCAGCAGCCCACAGGGTGTGTCAGATACGCAGTATTTT. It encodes CASSPQGVSDTQYF.

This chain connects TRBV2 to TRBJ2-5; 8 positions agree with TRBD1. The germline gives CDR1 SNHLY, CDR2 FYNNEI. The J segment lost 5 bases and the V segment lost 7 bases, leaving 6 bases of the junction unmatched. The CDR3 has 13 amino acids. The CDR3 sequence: CASNPGGQETQYF. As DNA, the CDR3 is TGTGCCAGCAATCCAGGGGGCCAGGAGACCCAGTACTTC.

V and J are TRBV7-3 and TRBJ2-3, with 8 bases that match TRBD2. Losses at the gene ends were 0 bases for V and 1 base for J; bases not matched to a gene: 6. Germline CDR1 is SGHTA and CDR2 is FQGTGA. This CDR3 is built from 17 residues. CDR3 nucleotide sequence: TGTGCCAGCAGCTTAACGGTTCTAGCGGGTCGCACAGATACGCAGTATTTT. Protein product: CASSLTVLAGRTDTQYF.

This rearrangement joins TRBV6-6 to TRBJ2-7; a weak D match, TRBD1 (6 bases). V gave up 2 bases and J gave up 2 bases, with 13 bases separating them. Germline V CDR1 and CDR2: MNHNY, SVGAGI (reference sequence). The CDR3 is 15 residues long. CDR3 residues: CASSYAQGHTYEQYF. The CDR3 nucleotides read TGTGCCAGCAGTTACGCACAGGGACATACCTACGAGCAGTACTTC.

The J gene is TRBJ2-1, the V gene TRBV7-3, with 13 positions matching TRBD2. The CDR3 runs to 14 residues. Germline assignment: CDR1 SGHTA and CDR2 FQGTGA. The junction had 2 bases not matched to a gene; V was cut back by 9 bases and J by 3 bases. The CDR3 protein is CASGLAGDYNEQFF. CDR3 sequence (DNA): TGTGCCAGTGGACTAGCGGGAGACTACAATGAGCAGTTCTTC. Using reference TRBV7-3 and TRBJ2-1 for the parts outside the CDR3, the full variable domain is GAGVSQTPSNKVTEKGKYVELRCDPISGHTALYWYRQSLGQGPEFLIYFQGTGAADDSGLPNDRFFAVRPEGSVSTLKIQRTERGDSAVYLCASGLAGDYNEQFFGPGTRLTVL.

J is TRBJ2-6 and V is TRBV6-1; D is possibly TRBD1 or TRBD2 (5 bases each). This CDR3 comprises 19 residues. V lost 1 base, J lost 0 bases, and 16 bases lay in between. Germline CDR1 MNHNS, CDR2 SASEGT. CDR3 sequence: CASSEGAGSALSGANVLTF. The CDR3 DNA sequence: TGTGCCAGCAGTGAAGGGGCAGGGAGTGCCCTCTCTGGGGCCAACGTCCTGACTTTC.

In DNA, the CDR3 is TGTGCCAGCAGCCAAGGACGGGGTAATGCTCGTGCGGATACGCAGTATTTT. As protein: CASSQGRGNARADTQYF. This chain joins TRBV11-2 and TRBJ2-3, with D tentatively TRBD2 (5 bases). CDR1 SGHAT and CDR2 FQNNGV come from the germline V gene. The CDR3 length is 17 residues. The V and J ends lost 5 bases and 6 bases respectively, with 24 bases between them.

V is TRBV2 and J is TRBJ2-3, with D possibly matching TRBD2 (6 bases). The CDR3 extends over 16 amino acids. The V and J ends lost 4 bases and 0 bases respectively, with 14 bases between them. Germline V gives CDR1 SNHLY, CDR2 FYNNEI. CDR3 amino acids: CASSVGSGASTDTQYF. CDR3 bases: TGTGCCAGCAGTGTAGGTAGCGGAGCTAGCACAGATACGCAGTATTTT.

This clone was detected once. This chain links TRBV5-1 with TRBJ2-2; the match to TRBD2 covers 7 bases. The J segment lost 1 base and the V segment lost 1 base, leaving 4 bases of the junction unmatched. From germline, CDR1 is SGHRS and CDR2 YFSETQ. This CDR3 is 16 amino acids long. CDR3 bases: TGCGCCAGCAGCTTGCTGGCGGGAGTGAACACCGGGGAGCTGTTTTTT. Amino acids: CASSLLAGVNTGELFF.

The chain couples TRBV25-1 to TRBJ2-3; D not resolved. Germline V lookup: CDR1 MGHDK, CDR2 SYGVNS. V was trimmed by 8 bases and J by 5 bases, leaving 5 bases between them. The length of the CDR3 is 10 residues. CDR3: CASARDTQYF. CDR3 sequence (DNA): TGTGCCAGCGCGCGAGATACGCAGTATTTT.

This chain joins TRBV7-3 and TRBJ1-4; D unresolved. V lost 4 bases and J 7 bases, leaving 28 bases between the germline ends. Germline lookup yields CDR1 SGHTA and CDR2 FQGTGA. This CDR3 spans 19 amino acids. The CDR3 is CASSYPCFATRGIGEKLFF. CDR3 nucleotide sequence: TGTGCCAGCAGCTACCCCTGTTTCGCGACTCGGGGTATTGGTGAAAAACTGTTTTTT.

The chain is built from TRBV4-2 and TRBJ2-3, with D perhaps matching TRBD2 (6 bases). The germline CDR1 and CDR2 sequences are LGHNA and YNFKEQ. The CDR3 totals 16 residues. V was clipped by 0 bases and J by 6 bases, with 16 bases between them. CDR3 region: CASSQEGRGKVDTQYF. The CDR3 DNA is TGTGCCAGCAGCCAAGAGGGGCGGGGCAAGGTGGATACGCAGTATTTT.

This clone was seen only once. CDR3: CASSGGFGYGYTF. The CDR3 DNA reads as TGTGCCAGCAGCGGAGGGTTCGGCTATGGCTACACCTTC. This chain joins TRBV9 and TRBJ1-2; no reliable D call. CDR1 is SGDLS, CDR2 YYNGEE, per germline. The CDR3 is 13 amino acids. V lost 3 bases and J 4 bases, leaving 10 bases between the germline ends.

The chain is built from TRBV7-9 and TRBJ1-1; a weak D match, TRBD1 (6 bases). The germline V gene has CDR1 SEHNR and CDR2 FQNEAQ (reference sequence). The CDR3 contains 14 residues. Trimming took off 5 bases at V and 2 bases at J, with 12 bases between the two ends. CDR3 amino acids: CASSGLQGNTEAFF. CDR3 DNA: TGTGCCAGCAGCGGGTTACAGGGAAACACTGAAGCTTTCTTT.

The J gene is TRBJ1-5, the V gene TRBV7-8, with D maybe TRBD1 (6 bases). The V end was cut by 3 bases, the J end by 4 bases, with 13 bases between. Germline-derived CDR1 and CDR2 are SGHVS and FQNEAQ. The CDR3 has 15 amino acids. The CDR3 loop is CASSFGGARNQPQHF. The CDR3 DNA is TGTGCCAGCAGCTTCGGGGGGGCGCGGAATCAGCCCCAGCATTTT.